These 19 T cell receptor beta chains were all obtained from the same sample, sequenced in a study of cytomegalovirus exposure and HLA in healthy donors. PCR primers comprised 60 Vbeta and 13 Jbeta primers. Clones were sequenced by immunoSEQ multiplex PCR, and TCRdb holds only the in-frame ones, with some missing. The sample lists 100,000 or so clones; more than 65% were seen once. Sequenced: PBMCs. The receptors come from a human donor in good health.

V is TRBV11-2 and J is TRBJ1-4, with TRBD1 matching over 8 bases. Germline CDR1 and CDR2: SGHAT and FQNNGV. The length of the CDR3 is 16 residues. The V gene end was trimmed by 5 bases and the J gene end by 4 bases; junction bases not matched to a gene: 9. CDR3 DNA: TGTGCCAGCAGCACCGGTTTGACAGGGGTTAATGAAAAACTGTTTTTT. Translated: CASSTGLTGVNEKLFF.

J is TRBJ1-4 and V is TRBV7-2; 7 bases are a match to TRBD1. The CDR3 is 16 residues long. J was trimmed by 1 base and V by 6 bases; bases with no gene match: 8. Germline V gene data show CDR1 as SGHTA and CDR2 as FQGNSA. The CDR3 coding sequence is TGTGCCAGCAGTCGACAGGGTGGTGGAACTAATGAAAAACTGTTTTTT. Translated, it gives CASSRQGGGTNEKLFF.

J is TRBJ2-7 and V is TRBV7-2; 10 bases line up with TRBD1. This CDR3 is 15 amino acids long. In germline, CDR1 is SGHTA, CDR2 FQGNSA. Trimming took 5 bases from V and 2 from J; bases not matched to a gene: 6. The DNA of the CDR3 is TGTGCCAGCAGCCCGGACAGGGGGGGGACCTACGAGCAGTACTTC. As protein: CASSPDRGGTYEQYF.

The rearrangement joins TRBV19 to TRBJ2-5, with 7 bases that match TRBD2. This CDR3 comprises 13 residues. V trimming: 4 bases; J trimming: 5 bases; junction bases outside the gene matches: 4. The germline gives CDR1 LNHDA, CDR2 SQIVND (reference sequence). In nucleotides, the CDR3 is TGTGCCAGTAGTAGCGGGAGTGAGGAGACCCAGTACTTC. Translated: CASSSGSEETQYF.

This sequence joins TRBV9 and TRBJ2-3; TRBD2 aligns across 8 bases. CDR3 length equals 15 residues. The germline gives CDR1 SGDLS, CDR2 YYNGEE. The V and J ends lost 0 bases and 4 bases, in that order; junction bases with no gene match: 4. The CDR3 DNA is TGTGCCAGCAGCGTAGCGGGGGGGCCATCAGATACGCAGTATTTT. It translates to CASSVAGGPSDTQYF.

This clone was counted between two and nine times. This chain uses TRBV13 with TRBJ1-1; tentatively, D is TRBD1 (5 bases). V shed 4 bases and J shed 5 bases, with 11 bases lying between them. The length of the CDR3 is 13 residues. Per the germline V gene, CDR1 is PRHDT and CDR2 is FYEKMQ (reference sequence). CDR3: CASSSRRGTEAFF. CDR3 bases: TGTGCCAGCAGCTCGAGGCGGGGGACTGAAGCTTTCTTT. The variable domain in full, with the rest retrieved from reference TRBV13 and TRBJ1-1, is AAGVIQSPRHLIKEKRETATLKCYPIPRHDTVYWYQQGPGQDPQFLISFYEKMQSDKGSIPDRFSAQQFSDYHSELNMSSLELGDSALYFCASSSRRGTEAFFGQGTRLTVV.

This clone was found a few times. The chain combines TRBV6-6 with TRBJ1-6; D perhaps matches TRBD1 (6 bases). V was cut by 0 bases and J by 7 bases, with 10 bases left in between. Germline lookup yields CDR1 MNHNY and CDR2 SVGAGI (reference sequence). CDR3 length: 15 residues. DNA of the CDR3: TGTGCCAGCAGTTACTCGAGTAGGGGGAATTCACCCCTCCACTTT. It yields the protein CASSYSSRGNSPLHF.

Here the CDR3 reads CASSFRGDQPQHF. The CDR3 DNA reads TGCGCCAGCAGCTTTCGGGGAGATCAGCCCCAGCATTTT. J is TRBJ1-5 and V is TRBV5-1, with unresolved D. This CDR3 is 13 amino acids long. Per germline, CDR1 SGHRS and CDR2 YFSETQ. V gave up 2 bases and J gave up 5 bases, with 8 bases separating them. Together with reference TRBV5-1 and TRBJ1-5, the CDR3 gives the full variable domain: KAGVTQTPRYLIKTRGQQVTLSCSPISGHRSVSWYQQTPGQGLQFLFEYFSETQRNKGNFPGRFSGRQFSNSRSEMNVSTLELGDSALYLCASSFRGDQPQHFGDGTRLSIL.

CDR3 amino acids: CASGGAQDTQYF. In DNA, the CDR3 is TGTGCCAGCGGTGGAGCGCAAGATACGCAGTATTTT. The chain carries TRBV7-2 and TRBJ2-3; no clear D. This CDR3 comprises 12 residues. The V and J ends lost 8 bases and 5 bases respectively, with 11 bases between them. Per the germline V gene, CDR1 is SGHTA and CDR2 is FQGNSA.

V and J are TRBV19 and TRBJ2-1, with D unclear. The germline gives CDR1 LNHDA, CDR2 SQIVND (reference sequence). Trimming pared 0 bases from V and 5 bases from J, leaving 11 bases between. This CDR3 region has 15 residues. The CDR3 spells CASSIDQTRNNEQFF. CDR3 nucleotide sequence: TGTGCCAGTAGTATAGATCAGACCAGGAACAATGAGCAGTTCTTC.

The rearrangement uses TRBV19 and TRBJ1-2, with D hard to call. Germline V gene data show CDR1 as LNHDA and CDR2 as SQIVND (reference sequence). The CDR3 is 13 amino acids. Trimming removed 3 bases from V and 6 bases from J, with 11 bases in between. CDR3 coding DNA: TGTGCCAGTAGTATGATAACTAATGATGGCTACACCTTC. This gives the protein CASSMITNDGYTF.

The chain recombines TRBV7-9 with TRBJ1-1, with D unresolved. CDR1 SEHNR and CDR2 FQNEAQ come from the germline V gene (reference sequence). Trimming shortened V by 5 bases and J by 5 bases, and 15 bases separated the two germline ends. This CDR3 comprises 14 residues. CDR3 in DNA: TGTGCCAGCAGCGGAACCAGCGGGGTGACTGAAGCTTTCTTT. This codes for CASSGTSGVTEAFF.

The chain carries TRBV11-1 and TRBJ1-2; TRBD1 might be the D (6 bases). The CDR3 is made up of 14 amino acids. Germline V CDR1 and CDR2: SGHAT, FQDESV (reference sequence). Trimming cost V 2 bases and J 7 bases, with 14 bases left between them. CDR3 sequence (DNA): TGTGCCAGCAGCTTAATTGGACAGTCCGTTGGCTACACCTTC. It encodes CASSLIGQSVGYTF.

CDR3 in amino acids: CASKMGTGTREQYF. The CDR3 DNA is TGTGCCAGTAAAATGGGGACAGGGACACGCGAGCAGTACTTC. This chain uses TRBV18 with TRBJ2-7; 9 positions agree with TRBD1. CDR3 size: 14 residues. Germline V CDR1 and CDR2: KGHSH, LQKENI. The ends lost 9 bases at V and 6 bases at J; junction bases unmatched: 12.

Details on this clone: An end of the junction differs from the germline gene, which may be a read error. The genes are TRBV5-6 and TRBJ2-7, with TRBD1 matching 8 bases. This CDR3 has 11 amino acids. Per germline, CDR1 SGHDT and CDR2 YYEEEE. This CDR3 reads CASSIGTGASF. The CDR3 DNA follows: TGTGCCAGCAGTATCGGGACAGGAGCTTCCTTC. Full variable domain (outside the CDR3, taken from reference TRBV5-6 and TRBJ2-7): DAGVTQSPTHLIKTRGQQVTLRCSPKSGHDTVSWYQQALGQGPQFIFQYYEEEERQRGNFPDRFSGHQFPNYSSELNVNALLLGDSALYLCASSIGTGASFGPGTRLTVT.

This clone has just one count. This chain connects TRBV6-5 to TRBJ2-5; possibly TRBD2 for D (5 bases). CDR3 length equals 14 residues. V lost 6 bases and J 5 bases, leaving 16 bases between the germline ends. Germline V gives CDR1 MNHEY, CDR2 SVGAGI. The chain's CDR3 is CASSSSTILETQYF. In nucleotides, the CDR3 is TGTGCCAGCAGCTCCTCGACTATCCTGGAGACCCAGTACTTC.

This chain connects TRBV5-4 to TRBJ2-3; a weak D match, TRBD1 (5 bases). The V end was cut by 1 base, the J end by 5 bases, with 11 bases between. The germline V gene has CDR1 SGHNT and CDR2 YYREEE (reference sequence). This CDR3 contains 14 residues. CDR3 region: CASSLSRVGDTQYF. The DNA of the CDR3 is TGTGCCAGCAGCTTGTCCAGGGTCGGAGATACGCAGTATTTT.

The rearrangement joins TRBV25-1 to TRBJ1-1; a weak D match, TRBD1 (5 bases). CDR1 and CDR2 from the germline V gene are MGHDK and SYGVNS. This CDR3 has 16 amino acids. Trimming cost V 1 base and J 1 base, with 13 bases left between them. The CDR3 DNA is TGTGCCAGCAGTGAATCTCCGGGGGTTGCGAACACTGAAGCTTTCTTT. This encodes CASSESPGVANTEAFF.

The chain is built from TRBV19 and TRBJ2-7; the match to TRBD1 covers 9 bases. Germline V gene sequence: CDR1 LNHDA, CDR2 SQIVND (reference sequence). The CDR3 has 14 residues. V shed 5 bases and J 4 bases; nucleotides not matched to a gene: 6. The CDR3 loop is CASSGQGRRYEQYF. CDR3 bases: TGTGCCAGTAGTGGACAGGGGCGCCGTTACGAGCAGTACTTC.